The clone carrying this T cell receptor beta chain appeared a few times. The antigen is undetermined. The data were obtained in a study of sequential checkpoint blockade in melanoma. Whole-study context: TCRβ was sequenced from DNA of about 96 pretreatment tumors.

TCRdb's copy holds only in-frame clones and misses some; the assay was immunoSEQ multiplex PCR. Among 13,000 or so clones listed, over 20% were seen once. Findings and limits, study-wide: Pretreatment TIL clonality tracked with response in the nivolumab-first arm. Patients with week-13 increases in T-cell fraction and clonality benefited about 30 times more often.

Germline lookup yields CDR1 MNHGY and CDR2 SAAAGT. The CDR3 sequence is 17 residues long. V was pared by 7 bases and J by 0 bases, with 11 bases of the junction left unmatched. Treatment given: randomized to nivolumab then ipilimumab (arm A) or the reverse (arm B). Patients had received no earlier DNA-damaging chemotherapy. The chain recombines TRBV6-8 with TRBJ2-7; 11 positions match TRBD2. The source of this sequence is a human donor with melanoma. The material sequenced was tumor tissue (inferred from file names), taken from a patient given nivolumab and ipilimumab in sequence. Here the CDR3 DNA reads TGTGCCAGCATGAGGTTGCTAGCGGGGGGCTTCTCCTACGAGCAGTACTTC. Its protein is CASMRLLAGGFSYEQYF.